Below, 28 T cell receptor beta chains from the same sample are listed, as sequenced in a study of cytomegalovirus exposure and HLA in healthy donors. PCR involved 60 Vbeta and 13 Jbeta primers. Repertoires were generated with immunoSEQ multiplex PCR, while TCRdb's copy carries only in-frame clones and drops some. The repertoire holds about 100,000 clones, with around 82% as singletons. Material for sequencing was PBMCs. The receptors come from a woman in her fifties or sixties in good health and CMV-seronegative.

The chain combines TRBV10-2 with TRBJ2-3, with TRBD1 as a possible D gene (6 bases). CDR1 is WSHSY and CDR2 is SAAADI in the germline V gene. CDR3 length: 14 amino acids. Trimming removed 8 bases from V and 0 bases from J, with 12 bases in between. In nucleotides, the CDR3 is TGCGCCAGCTTTCCGGGACAAAGCACAGATACGCAGTATTTT. It yields the protein CASFPGQSTDTQYF.

This clone appeared a single time. The rearrangement links TRBV6-1 to TRBJ2-7, with TRBD2 as a possible D gene (6 bases). CDR1 MNHNS and CDR2 SASEGT come from the germline V gene. This CDR3 is 14 amino acids long. The V end was cut by 4 bases, the J end by 3 bases, with 13 bases between. Here the CDR3 reads CASSGDWGVYEQYF. Here the CDR3 DNA reads TGTGCCAGCAGTGGCGACTGGGGGGTCTACGAGCAGTACTTC.

The V call is TRBV6-6, the J call TRBJ1-2; tentatively, D is TRBD1 (6 bases). Germline CDR1 reads MNHNY; CDR2 reads SVGAGI (reference sequence). This CDR3 contains 13 residues. With 8 bases removed from V and 4 bases from J, the gap between germline ends came to 14 bases. CDR3: CASGPDSSYGYTF. The CDR3 region has the DNA TGTGCCAGCGGACCGGACAGCTCCTATGGCTACACCTTC.

The chain recombines TRBV9 with TRBJ2-7; tentative D call: TRBD1 (5 bases). V dropped 4 bases and J dropped 4 bases, with 12 bases sitting between them. Germline V gene data show CDR1 as SGDLS and CDR2 as YYNGEE. This CDR3 has 13 residues. CDR3 coding DNA: TGTGCCAGCAGCTTAGACAGTGAATACGAGCAGTACTTC. Translating gives CASSLDSEYEQYF.

This clone was recorded only once. J is TRBJ2-2 and V is TRBV10-3, with D possibly matching TRBD1 (5 bases). The ends were cut back, 3 bases at V and 6 bases at J, with 8 bases in the middle. Per germline, CDR1 ENHRY and CDR2 SYGVKD. The CDR3 covers 13 residues. CDR3 bases: TGTGCCATCAGTGACAGGGCCGCCGGGGAGCTGTTTTTT. It encodes CAISDRAAGELFF.

The rearrangement uses TRBV28 and TRBJ1-5, with unresolved D. This CDR3 region has 14 residues. Germline V CDR1 and CDR2: MDHEN, SYDVKM. V was clipped by 8 bases and J by 0 bases, with 11 bases between them. DNA of the CDR3: TGTGCCAGCTATGGGAGAAATAGCAATCAGCCCCAGCATTTT. Translating it yields CASYGRNSNQPQHF. The full variable domain, its missing parts supplied by reference TRBV28 and TRBJ1-5, is DVKVTQSSRYLVKRTGEKVFLECVQDMDHENMFWYRQDPGLGLRLIYFSYDVKMKEKGDIPEGYSVSREKKERFSLILESASTNQTSMYLCASYGRNSNQPQHFGDGTRLSIL.

The chain couples TRBV9 to TRBJ2-5; no firm D call. V lost 3 bases and J lost 8, with 8 bases in between. CDR1 is SGDLS, CDR2 YYNGEE, per germline. This CDR3 has 11 amino acids. The CDR3 nucleotides are TGTGCCAGCAGCGGACGCGGAACCCAGTACTTC. As protein: CASSGRGTQYF.

V gene TRBV6-6 combines with J gene TRBJ2-7; 12 bases fit TRBD1. CDR3 length: 15 residues. The trim removed 4 bases at V and 5 bases at J, leaving 6 bases unmatched. Germline loops: CDR1 MNHNY, CDR2 SVGAGI (reference sequence). CDR3 sequence reads: CASSFGTGGMDEQYF. DNA of the CDR3: TGTGCCAGCAGTTTTGGGACAGGGGGCATGGACGAGCAGTACTTC.

The chain employs TRBV19 and TRBJ2-7, with 7 nucleotides matching TRBD1. Losses at the gene ends were 3 bases for V and 0 bases for J; bases not matched to a gene: 5. Germline V CDR1 and CDR2: LNHDA, SQIVND (reference sequence). CDR3 length: 15 residues. The CDR3 DNA sequence: TGTGCCAGTAGTATGATCGGGGACAGCTCCTACGAGCAGTACTTC. Amino acids: CASSMIGDSSYEQYF.

V and J are TRBV25-1 and TRBJ1-1; no definite D call. CDR3 length equals 14 residues. Germline V lookup: CDR1 MGHDK, CDR2 SYGVNS. Trimming removed 7 bases at V and 1 base at J, with 13 bases between. The CDR3 region is CASTPGRENTEAFF. CDR3 nucleotide sequence: TGTGCCAGCACCCCGGGAAGGGAGAACACTGAAGCTTTCTTT. The full variable domain, in which reference TRBV25-1 and TRBJ1-1 provide the parts outside the CDR3, is EADIYQTPRYLVIGTGKKITLECSQTMGHDKMYWYQQDPGMELHLIHYSYGVNSTEKGDLSSESTVSRIRTEHFPLTLESARPSHTSQYLCASTPGRENTEAFFGQGTRLTVV.

The chain joins TRBV25-1 to TRBJ1-5, with D perhaps matching TRBD1 (6 bases). This CDR3 region has 16 residues. V lost 1 base and J 1 base, leaving 11 bases between the germline ends. Germline CDR1 is MGHDK and CDR2 is SYGVNS. The CDR3 coding sequence is TGTGCCAGCAGTGAATCGGGCAGGGGCAGCAATCAGCCCCAGCATTTT. Translated, it gives CASSESGRGSNQPQHF.

CDR3 loop: CASSEADSRDTEAFF. In nucleotides, the CDR3 is TGTGCCAGCAGTGAAGCGGACAGTCGGGACACTGAAGCTTTCTTT. The V call is TRBV6-1, the J call TRBJ1-1, with a weak D call TRBD1 (6 bases). The CDR3 contains 15 residues. V was pared by 0 bases and J by 3 bases, with 11 bases between. Germline values: CDR1 MNHNS, CDR2 SASEGT.

The gene calls are TRBV5-6 and TRBJ2-7, with TRBD1 identical over 8 bases. V lost 0 bases to trimming and J lost 1 base; unmatched junction nucleotides: 3. The CDR3 spans 15 residues. Germline-derived CDR1 and CDR2 are SGHDT and YYEEEE. The CDR3 DNA reads as TGTGCCAGCAGCTTGGTCAGGGGGCGGTCCTACGAGCAGTACTTC. Amino acid sequence: CASSLVRGRSYEQYF.

The chain carries TRBV6-1 and TRBJ1-5; 10 bases map to TRBD1. CDR1 and CDR2 (germline): MNHNS, SASEGT. After removal of 2 bases from V and 5 bases from J, the junction contained 6 bases not matched to a gene. The CDR3 runs to 16 residues. CDR3: CASSELPGQGYQPQHF. CDR3 in DNA: TGTGCCAGCAGTGAACTACCGGGACAGGGGTATCAGCCCCAGCATTTT.

This clone was detected a few times. This rearrangement joins TRBV18 to TRBJ1-1; unclear D gene. Trimming cost V 1 base and J 0 bases, with 21 bases left between them. The CDR3 is 19 residues long. Germline assignment: CDR1 KGHSH and CDR2 LQKENI. CDR3 sequence (DNA): TGTGCCAGCTCACCACGAACTTTAGATAATCGGGGTATGAACACTGAAGCTTTCTTT. It yields the protein CASSPRTLDNRGMNTEAFF.

The gene calls are TRBV20-1 and TRBJ1-1; TRBD1 matches 7 bases. V gave up 1 base and J gave up 8 bases; unmatched junction bases: 1. Germline lookup yields CDR1 DFQATT and CDR2 SNEGSKA (reference sequence). CDR3 length: 11 residues. CDR3 in DNA: TGCAGTGCTAGAGGGGACAGAGAAGCTTTCTTT. It codes for CSARGDREAFF.

CDR3 protein: CASSPLKSGRREQYF. The CDR3 coding sequence is TGTGCCAGCAGCCCCCTGAAAAGCGGGAGAAGGGAGCAGTACTTC. The rearrangement links TRBV28 to TRBJ2-7; 8 positions agree with TRBD2. The germline CDR1 and CDR2 sequences are MDHEN and SYDVKM. With V trimmed by 6 bases and J by 7 bases, 14 bases remained unmatched. The CDR3 totals 15 residues.

The chain links TRBV4-2 to TRBJ2-5, with 7 bases identical to TRBD2. In germline, CDR1 is LGHNA, CDR2 YNFKEQ. The CDR3 is 15 residues long. V lost 1 base and J lost 4; bases outside the gene matches: 6. The CDR3 coding sequence is TGTGCCAGCAGCCAAGGTTCGGGAGGTGGAGAGACCCAGTACTTC. Translation gives CASSQGSGGGETQYF.

The chain combines TRBV12-5 with TRBJ1-5; D unclear. The germline gives CDR1 LGHNT, CDR2 FRNRAP. Trimming took 0 bases from V and 2 from J, leaving 11 bases between them. This CDR3 has 16 amino acids. For the CDR3, the DNA is TGTGCTAGTGGTTTGGTACGAGGGCAGGGCAATCAGCCCCAGCATTTT. This gives the protein CASGLVRGQGNQPQHF.

The J gene is TRBJ2-7, the V gene TRBV27; D possibly corresponds to TRBD2 (6 bases). V was cut by 8 bases and J by 1 base, with 18 bases left in between. There are 15 residues in the CDR3. Germline CDR1 is MNHEY and CDR2 is SMNVEV (reference sequence). DNA of the CDR3: TGTGCCAGCCAGGCGGACGGAGGGGTATCCTACGAGCAGTACTTC. Protein sequence: CASQADGGVSYEQYF.

CDR3 protein: CASSLWQGSEKLFF. CDR3 sequence (DNA): TGTGCCAGCAGCTTATGGCAGGGTAGTGAAAAACTGTTTTTT. The chain joins TRBV7-9 to TRBJ1-4, with D possibly matching TRBD1 (5 bases). CDR1 is SEHNR and CDR2 is FQNEAQ in the germline V gene (reference sequence). This CDR3 has 14 residues. Trimming stripped 2 bases from V and 7 bases from J, with 11 bases between.

The chain employs TRBV10-2 and TRBJ1-1; D perhaps matches TRBD1 (6 bases). Trimming pared 3 bases from V and 4 bases from J, leaving 9 bases between. The CDR3 sequence is 13 residues long. CDR1 and CDR2 (germline): WSHSY, SAAADI. The CDR3 reads CASSEQGSTEAFF. The CDR3 bases are TGCGCCAGCAGTGAACAGGGAAGCACTGAAGCTTTCTTT.

This chain joins TRBV5-1 and TRBJ1-4; D uncertain. Germline CDR1 and CDR2: SGHRS and YFSETQ. CDR3 length: 13 residues. Between the trimmed V and J ends, which lost 5 bases and 0 bases, there was a span of 5 bases. CDR3 nucleotides: TGCGCCAGCAGTCGGGCAACTAATGAAAAACTGTTTTTT. Translating it yields CASSRATNEKLFF.

The rearrangement links TRBV7-2 to TRBJ2-7; D remains ambiguous. Germline V gene lookup returns CDR1 SGHTA and CDR2 FQGNSA. The CDR3 runs 13 residues. Trimming removed 1 base at V and 9 bases at J, with 13 bases between. CDR3 DNA: TGTGCCAGCAGCTTAGAGAGTACTTATGGGCAGTACTTC. Its translation: CASSLESTYGQYF. The full variable domain, completed using reference TRBV7-2 and TRBJ2-7, is GAGVSQSPSNKVTEKGKDVELRCDPISGHTALYWYRQSLGQGLEFLIYFQGNSAPDKSGLPSDRFSAERTGGSVSTLTIQRTQQEDSAVYLCASSLESTYGQYFGPGTRLTVT.

The V and J genes are TRBV7-2 and TRBJ2-5; 7 bases fit TRBD1. The CDR3 covers 14 residues. The germline V gene encodes CDR1 SGHTA and CDR2 FQGNSA. The ends lost 3 bases at V and 5 bases at J; junction bases unmatched: 6. The CDR3 sequence is CASSFRQGSETQYF. DNA of the CDR3: TGTGCCAGCAGCTTCCGACAGGGTAGCGAGACCCAGTACTTC.

The chain recombines TRBV18 with TRBJ2-1; possible D gene TRBD2, 5 bases. The CDR3 consists of 14 residues. The germline gives CDR1 KGHSH, CDR2 LQKENI. Trimming shortened V by 0 bases and J by 5 bases, and 8 bases separated the two germline ends. DNA for the CDR3: TGTGCCAGCTCACCACCGGCGGGCAACAATGAGCAGTTCTTC. This codes for CASSPPAGNNEQFF.

This clone was detected only a few times. V and J are TRBV12-5 and TRBJ1-4; 10 bases match TRBD1. With 2 bases clipped from V and 5 bases from J, the junction kept 5 bases outside the gene matches. Germline CDR1 reads LGHNT; CDR2 reads FRNRAP. The CDR3 loop spans 16 amino acids. The CDR3 coding sequence is TGTGCTAGTGGTTTGCCTACGGACAGGGGGAATGAAAAACTGTTTTTT. Its protein is CASGLPTDRGNEKLFF.

The chain has TRBV6-1 and TRBJ2-1; the D gene is possibly TRBD1 (5 bases). The V gene's germline CDR1 is MNHNS and CDR2 SASEGT. CDR3 length: 11 amino acids. The V end lost 6 bases, the J end lost 12 bases, and 12 bases lay between the germline ends. CDR3 in amino acids: CASRFQGAQFF. CDR3 coding DNA: TGTGCCAGCAGATTTCAGGGTGCGCAGTTCTTC.